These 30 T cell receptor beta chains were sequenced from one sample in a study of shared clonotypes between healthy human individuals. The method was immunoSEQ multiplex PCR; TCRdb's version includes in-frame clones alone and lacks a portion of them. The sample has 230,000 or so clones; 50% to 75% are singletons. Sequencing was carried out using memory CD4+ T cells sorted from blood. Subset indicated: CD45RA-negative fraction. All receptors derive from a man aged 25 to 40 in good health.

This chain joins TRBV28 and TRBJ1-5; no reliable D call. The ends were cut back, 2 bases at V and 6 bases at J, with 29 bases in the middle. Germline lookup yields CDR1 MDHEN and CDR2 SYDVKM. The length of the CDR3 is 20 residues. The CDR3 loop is CASSLLVLARSRQLAQPQHF. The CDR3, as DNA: TGTGCCAGCAGTTTACTTGTACTGGCTAGAAGTCGCCAGCTTGCTCAGCCCCAGCATTTT.

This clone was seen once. CDR3 in amino acids: CASSSLGLNSAFF. The CDR3 nucleotides read TGTGCCAGCAGTTCTCTTGGGTTGAACTCGGCTTTCTTT. This chain connects TRBV6-5 to TRBJ1-1; D is undetermined. This CDR3 is 13 amino acids long. The V gene lost 4 bases and the J gene lost 11 bases, with 17 bases spanning the gap. Germline V gives CDR1 MNHEY, CDR2 SVGAGI.

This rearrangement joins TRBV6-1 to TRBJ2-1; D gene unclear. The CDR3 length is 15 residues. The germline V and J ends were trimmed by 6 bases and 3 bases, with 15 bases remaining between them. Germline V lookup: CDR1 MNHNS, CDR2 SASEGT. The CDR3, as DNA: TGTGCCAGCAGCCCACAGACGGGCCTCTACAATGAGCAGTTCTTC. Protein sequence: CASSPQTGLYNEQFF.

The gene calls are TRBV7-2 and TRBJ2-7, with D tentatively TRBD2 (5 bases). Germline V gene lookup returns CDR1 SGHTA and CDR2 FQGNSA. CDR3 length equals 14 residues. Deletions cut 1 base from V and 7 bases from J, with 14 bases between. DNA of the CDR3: TGTGCCAGCAGCTTAGATCACGGTCCGGGAGAGCAGTACTTC. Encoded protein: CASSLDHGPGEQYF.

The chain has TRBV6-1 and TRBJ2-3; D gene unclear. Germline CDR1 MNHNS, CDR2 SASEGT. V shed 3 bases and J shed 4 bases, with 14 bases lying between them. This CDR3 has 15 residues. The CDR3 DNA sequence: TGTGCCAGCAGTGATTGGCAGGATAATTCAGATACGCAGTATTTT. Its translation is CASSDWQDNSDTQYF.

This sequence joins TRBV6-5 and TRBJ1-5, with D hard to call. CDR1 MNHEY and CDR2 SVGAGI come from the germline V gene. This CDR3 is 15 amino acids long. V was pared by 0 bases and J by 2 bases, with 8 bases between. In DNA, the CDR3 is TGTGCCAGCAGTTACTCAGGGATGGGCAATCAGCCCCAGCATTTT. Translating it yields CASSYSGMGNQPQHF.

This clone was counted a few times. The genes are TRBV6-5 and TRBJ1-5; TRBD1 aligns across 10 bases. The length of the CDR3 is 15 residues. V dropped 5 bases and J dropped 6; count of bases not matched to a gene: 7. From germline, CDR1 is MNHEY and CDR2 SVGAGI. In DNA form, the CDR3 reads TGTGCCAGCAGTAGGGACAGGGGCAATAGTCAGCCCCAGCATTTT. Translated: CASSRDRGNSQPQHF.

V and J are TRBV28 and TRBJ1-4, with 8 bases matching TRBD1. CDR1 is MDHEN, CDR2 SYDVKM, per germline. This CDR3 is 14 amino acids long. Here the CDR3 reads CAGNRGKSNEKLFF. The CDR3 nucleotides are TGTGCAGGCAACAGGGGGAAGTCGAATGAAAAACTGTTTTTT. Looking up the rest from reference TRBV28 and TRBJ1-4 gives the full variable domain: DVKVTQSSRYLVKRTGEKVFLECVQDMDHENMFWYRQDPGLGLRLIYFSYDVKMKEKGDIPEGYSVSREKKERFSLILESASTNQTSMYLCAGNRGKSNEKLFFGSGTQLSVL.

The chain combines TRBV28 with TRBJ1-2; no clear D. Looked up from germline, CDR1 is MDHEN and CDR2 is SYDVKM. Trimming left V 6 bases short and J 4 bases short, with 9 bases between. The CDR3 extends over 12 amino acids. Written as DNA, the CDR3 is TGTGCCAGCAGAATGGCCCCCTATGGCTACACCTTC. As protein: CASRMAPYGYTF.

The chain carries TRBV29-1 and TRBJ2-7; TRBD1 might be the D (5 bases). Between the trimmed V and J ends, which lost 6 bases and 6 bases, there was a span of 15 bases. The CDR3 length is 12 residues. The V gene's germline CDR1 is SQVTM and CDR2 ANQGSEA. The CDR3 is CSVTRDVGEQYF. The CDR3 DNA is TGCAGCGTCACCAGGGATGTAGGCGAGCAGTACTTC.

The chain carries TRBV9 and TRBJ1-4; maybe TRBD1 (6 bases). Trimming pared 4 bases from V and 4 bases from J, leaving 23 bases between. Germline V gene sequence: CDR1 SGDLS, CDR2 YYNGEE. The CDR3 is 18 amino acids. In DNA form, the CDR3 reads TGTGCCAGCAGCCGACGACCAGGACAAAGGGGGGTTAATGAAAAACTGTTTTTT. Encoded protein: CASSRRPGQRGVNEKLFF.

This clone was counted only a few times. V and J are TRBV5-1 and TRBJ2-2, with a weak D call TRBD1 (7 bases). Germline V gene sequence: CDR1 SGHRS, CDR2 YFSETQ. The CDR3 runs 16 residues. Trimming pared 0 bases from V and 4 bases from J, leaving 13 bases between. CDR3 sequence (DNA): TGCGCCAGCAGCTTGGTACCAGGGGGGTCCACCGGGGAGCTGTTTTTT. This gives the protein CASSLVPGGSTGELFF.

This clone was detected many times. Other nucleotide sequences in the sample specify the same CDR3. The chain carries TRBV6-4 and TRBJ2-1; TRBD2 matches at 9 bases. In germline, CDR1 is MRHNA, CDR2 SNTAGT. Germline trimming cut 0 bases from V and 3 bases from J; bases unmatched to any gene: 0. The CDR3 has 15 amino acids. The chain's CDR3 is CASSDSSGSYNEQFF. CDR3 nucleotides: TGTGCCAGCAGTGACTCTAGCGGGAGCTACAATGAGCAGTTCTTC.

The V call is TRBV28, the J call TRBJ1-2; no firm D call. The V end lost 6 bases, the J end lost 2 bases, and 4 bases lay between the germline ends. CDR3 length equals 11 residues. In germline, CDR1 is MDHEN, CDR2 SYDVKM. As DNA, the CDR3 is TGTGCCAGCAGCCCCAACTATGGCTACACCTTC. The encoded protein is CASSPNYGYTF.

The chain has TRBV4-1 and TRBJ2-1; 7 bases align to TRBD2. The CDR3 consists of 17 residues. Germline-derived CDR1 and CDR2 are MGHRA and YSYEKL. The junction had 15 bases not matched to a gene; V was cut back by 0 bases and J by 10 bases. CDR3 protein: CASSQDPRAKRETEQFF. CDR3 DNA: TGCGCCAGCAGCCAAGATCCCAGGGCTAAGCGGGAAACGGAGCAGTTCTTC.

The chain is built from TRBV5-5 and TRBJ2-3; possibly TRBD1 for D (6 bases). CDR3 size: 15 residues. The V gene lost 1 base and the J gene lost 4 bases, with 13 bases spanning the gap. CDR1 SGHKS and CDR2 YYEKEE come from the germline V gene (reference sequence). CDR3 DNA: TGTGCCAGCAGCTTGTCCACAGGGAATGCAGATACGCAGTATTTT. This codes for CASSLSTGNADTQYF.

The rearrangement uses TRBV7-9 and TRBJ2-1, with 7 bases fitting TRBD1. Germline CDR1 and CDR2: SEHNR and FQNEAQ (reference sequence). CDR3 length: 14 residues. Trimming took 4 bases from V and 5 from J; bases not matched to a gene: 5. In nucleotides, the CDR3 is TGTGCCAGCAGCTCACCGGGACAGAACAATGAGCAGTTCTTC. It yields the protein CASSSPGQNNEQFF. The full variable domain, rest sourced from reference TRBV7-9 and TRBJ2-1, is DTGVSQNPRHKITKRGQNVTFRCDPISEHNRLYWYRQTLGQGPEFLTYFQNEAQLEKSRLLSDRFSAERPKGSFSTLEIQRTEQGDSAMYLCASSSPGQNNEQFFGPGTRLTVL.

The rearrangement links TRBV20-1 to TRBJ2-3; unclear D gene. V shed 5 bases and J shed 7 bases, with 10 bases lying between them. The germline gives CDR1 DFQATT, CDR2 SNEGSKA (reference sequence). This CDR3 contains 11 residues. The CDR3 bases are TGCAGTGCTCAAGGGCGTAATACGCAGTATTTT. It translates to CSAQGRNTQYF.

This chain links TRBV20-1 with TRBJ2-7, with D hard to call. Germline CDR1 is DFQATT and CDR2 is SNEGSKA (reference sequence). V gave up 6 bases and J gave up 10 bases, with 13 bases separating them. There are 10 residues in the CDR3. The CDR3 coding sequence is TGCAGTGCCGCCTTAGAGAGCCAGTACTTC. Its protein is CSAALESQYF.

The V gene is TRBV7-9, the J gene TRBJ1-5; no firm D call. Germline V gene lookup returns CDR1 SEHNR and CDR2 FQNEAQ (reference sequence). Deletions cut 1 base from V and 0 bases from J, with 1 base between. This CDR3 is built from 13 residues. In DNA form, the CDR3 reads TGTGCCAGCAGCTTAGATAGCAATCAGCCCCAGCATTTT. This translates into CASSLDSNQPQHF.

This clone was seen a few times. CDR3 protein: CASSKNRGSYEQYF. The DNA of the CDR3 is TGCGCCAGCAGCAAGAACAGGGGCTCCTACGAGCAGTACTTC. The chain couples TRBV10-2 to TRBJ2-7, with 7 bases fitting TRBD1. The CDR3 consists of 14 residues. From germline, CDR1 is WSHSY and CDR2 SAAADI. With 6 bases clipped from V and 0 bases from J, the junction kept 5 bases outside the gene matches.

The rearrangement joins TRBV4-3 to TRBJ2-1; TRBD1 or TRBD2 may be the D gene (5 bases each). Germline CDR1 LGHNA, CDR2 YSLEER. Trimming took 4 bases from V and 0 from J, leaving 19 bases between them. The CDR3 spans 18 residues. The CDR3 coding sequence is TGCGCCAGCAGCCCGAGGGCTGGGGGAGTGAGCTCCTACAATGAGCAGTTCTTC. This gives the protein CASSPRAGGVSSYNEQFF.

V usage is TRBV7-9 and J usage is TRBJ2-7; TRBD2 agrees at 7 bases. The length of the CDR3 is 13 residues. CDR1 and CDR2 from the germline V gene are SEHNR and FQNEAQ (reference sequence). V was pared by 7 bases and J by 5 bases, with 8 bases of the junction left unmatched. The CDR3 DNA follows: TGTGCCAGCAACCACGGGGAGGGTGACGAGCAGTACTTC. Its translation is CASNHGEGDEQYF.

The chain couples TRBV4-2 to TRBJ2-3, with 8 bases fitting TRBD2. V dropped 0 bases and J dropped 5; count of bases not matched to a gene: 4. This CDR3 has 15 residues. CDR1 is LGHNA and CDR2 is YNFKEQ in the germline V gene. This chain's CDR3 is CASSQDLAGGDTQYF. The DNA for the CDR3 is TGTGCCAGCAGCCAAGACCTAGCGGGTGGAGATACGCAGTATTTT.

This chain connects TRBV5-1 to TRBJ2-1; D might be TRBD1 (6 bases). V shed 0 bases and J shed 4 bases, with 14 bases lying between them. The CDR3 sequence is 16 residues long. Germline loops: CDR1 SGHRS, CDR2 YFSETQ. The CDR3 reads CASSLDTGQPYNEQFF. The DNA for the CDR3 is TGCGCCAGCAGCTTGGATACAGGGCAACCTTACAATGAGCAGTTCTTC.

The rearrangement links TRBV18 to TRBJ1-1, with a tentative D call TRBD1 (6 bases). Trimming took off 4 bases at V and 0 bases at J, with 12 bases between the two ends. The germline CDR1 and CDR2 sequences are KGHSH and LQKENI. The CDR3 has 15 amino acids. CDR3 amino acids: CASSQGVDMNTEAFF. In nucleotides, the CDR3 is TGTGCCAGCTCACAGGGGGTAGATATGAACACTGAAGCTTTCTTT.

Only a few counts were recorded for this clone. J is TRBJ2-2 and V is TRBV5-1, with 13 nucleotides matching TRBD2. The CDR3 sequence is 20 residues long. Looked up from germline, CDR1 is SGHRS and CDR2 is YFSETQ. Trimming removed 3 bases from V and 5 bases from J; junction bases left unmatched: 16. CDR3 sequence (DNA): TGCGCCAGCAGCTCTATGGGACTAGCGGGAAATCCTTCTTGGACCGGGGAGCTGTTTTTT. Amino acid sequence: CASSSMGLAGNPSWTGELFF.

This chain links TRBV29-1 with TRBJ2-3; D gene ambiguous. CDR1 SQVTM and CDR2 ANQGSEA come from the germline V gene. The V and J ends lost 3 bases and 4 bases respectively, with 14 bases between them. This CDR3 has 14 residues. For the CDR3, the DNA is TGCAGCGTTGATCCCACGGTCCCACCAGATACGCAGTATTTT. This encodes CSVDPTVPPDTQYF.

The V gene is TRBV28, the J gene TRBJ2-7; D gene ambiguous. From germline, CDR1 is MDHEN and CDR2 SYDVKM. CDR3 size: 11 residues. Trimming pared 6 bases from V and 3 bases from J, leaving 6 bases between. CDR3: CASSGNYEQYF. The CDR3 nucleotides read TGTGCCAGCAGCGGAAACTACGAGCAGTACTTC.

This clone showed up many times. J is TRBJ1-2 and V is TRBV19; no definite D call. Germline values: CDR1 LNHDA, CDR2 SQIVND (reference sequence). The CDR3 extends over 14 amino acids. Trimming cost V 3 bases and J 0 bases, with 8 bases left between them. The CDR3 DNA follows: TGTGCCAGTAGTATCGCCTCGGCTAACTATGGCTACACCTTC. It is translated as CASSIASANYGYTF.